These 13 T cell receptor beta chains share one sample of origin, sequenced in a study of blood T cell repertoires in COVID-19. Assay: immunoSEQ multiplex PCR; the TCRdb copy retains only in-frame clones and omits some. The repertoire holds around 100,000 clones, with around 88% as singletons. Sequencing was done on a sample of peripheral blood. The source of these receptors is a human donor in a cohort sampled during active COVID-19.

The gene calls are TRBV7-8 and TRBJ2-3; TRBD1 might be the D (6 bases). Looked up from germline, CDR1 is SGHVS and CDR2 is FQNEAQ. This CDR3 has 15 amino acids. V was cut by 5 bases and J by 5 bases, with 17 bases left in between. CDR3 nucleotide sequence: TGTGCCAGCAGCCTGAGACTGGGGGCCCTAGATACGCAGTATTTT. Its translation: CASSLRLGALDTQYF. Drawing the rest from reference TRBV7-8 and TRBJ2-3, the complete variable domain is GAGVSQSPRYKVAKRGQDVALRCDPISGHVSLFWYQQALGQGPEFLTYFQNEAQLDKSGLPSDRFFAERPEGSVSTLKIQRTQQEDSAVYLCASSLRLGALDTQYFGPGTRLTVL.

The chain's CDR3 is CASSEEDRLLVRPQHF. DNA of the CDR3: TGTGCCAGCAGTGAAGAGGACAGGCTTCTAGTCCGTCCCCAGCATTTT. This chain joins TRBV6-1 and TRBJ1-5, with 7 bases matching TRBD1. J gave up 10 bases and V 1 base, and 13 bases lay outside the gene matches. The CDR3 consists of 16 residues. Germline V CDR1 and CDR2: MNHNS, SASEGT.

This chain uses TRBV19 with TRBJ2-5; D might be TRBD2 (5 bases). The CDR3 has 15 amino acids. V lost 4 bases to trimming and J lost 5 bases, with 17 bases between them. Germline V lookup: CDR1 LNHDA, CDR2 SQIVND (reference sequence). The CDR3 nucleotides read TGTGCCAGTAGTAATACGGTCTCCCGAGGGGAGACCCAGTACTTC. The encoded protein is CASSNTVSRGETQYF.

The chain's CDR3 is CASSRDTANTGELFF. CDR3 nucleotides: TGTGCCAGCAGCCGGGACACCGCCAACACCGGGGAGCTGTTTTTT. V usage is TRBV5-4 and J usage is TRBJ2-2, with a tentative D call TRBD1 (6 bases). The CDR3 totals 15 residues. Looked up from germline, CDR1 is SGHNT and CDR2 is YYREEE (reference sequence). The germline V and J ends were trimmed by 4 bases and 2 bases, with 12 bases remaining between them.

The rearrangement joins TRBV7-9 to TRBJ2-7, with unresolved D. Germline V lookup: CDR1 SEHNR, CDR2 FQNEAQ (reference sequence). Trimming took off 3 bases at V and 5 bases at J, with 8 bases between the two ends. The CDR3 covers 12 residues. CDR3 bases: TGTGCCAGCAGCTTTATTCCTGACGAGCAGTACTTC. Translating it yields CASSFIPDEQYF.

The chain is built from TRBV20-1 and TRBJ1-2, with a possible D match to TRBD1 (5 bases). CDR3 length: 14 residues. The germline CDR1 and CDR2 sequences are DFQATT and SNEGSKA (reference sequence). Trimming pared 3 bases from V and 0 bases from J, leaving 11 bases between. This CDR3 reads CSASRQGPNYGYTF. CDR3 coding DNA: TGCAGTGCTAGTCGGCAGGGTCCTAACTATGGCTACACCTTC.

This rearrangement joins TRBV18 to TRBJ1-3, with D perhaps TRBD1 (6 bases). V lost 2 bases and J lost 0, with 8 bases in between. The CDR3 spans 15 residues. Per germline, CDR1 KGHSH and CDR2 LQKENI. The CDR3, as DNA: TGTGCCAGCTCACCAAGGACAGACTCTGGAAACACCATATATTTT. Translating gives CASSPRTDSGNTIYF. Looking up the rest from reference TRBV18 and TRBJ1-3 gives the full variable domain: NAGVMQNPRHLVRRRGQEARLRCSPMKGHSHVYWYRQLPEEGLKFMVYLQKENIIDESGMPKERFSAEFPKEGPSILRIQQVVRGDSAAYFCASSPRTDSGNTIYFGEGSWLTVV.

V usage is TRBV9 and J usage is TRBJ2-7; weak D call: TRBD1 (5 bases). V was pared by 7 bases and J by 5 bases, with 16 bases between. The germline gives CDR1 SGDLS, CDR2 YYNGEE. The CDR3 extends over 13 amino acids. The CDR3 region has the DNA TGTGCCAGCGGATCACTCCCACAGGACGAGCAGTACTTC. Amino acid sequence: CASGSLPQDEQYF.

This chain uses TRBV9 with TRBJ2-6, with D perhaps TRBD1 (6 bases). Trimming pared 4 bases from V and 1 base from J, leaving 9 bases between. Germline-derived CDR1 and CDR2 are SGDLS and YYNGEE. This CDR3 is 15 amino acids long. In DNA form, the CDR3 reads TGTGCCAGCAGCATAACAGGGTCTGGGGCCAACGTCCTGACTTTC. This translates into CASSITGSGANVLTF.

V and J are TRBV3-1 (or the pseudogene TRBV3-2) and TRBJ2-5; D call uncertain. Deletions cut 3 bases from V and 8 bases from J, with 13 bases between. Germline CDR1 and CDR2: LGHDT and YNNKEL (reference sequence). The CDR3 is 13 residues long. CDR3 sequence: CASSHTTLETQYF. The CDR3 coding sequence is TGTGCCAGCAGCCATACTACTTTAGAAACCCAGTACTTC.

The chain has TRBV5-1 and TRBJ1-1; 7 bases map to TRBD1. This CDR3 comprises 14 residues. J was trimmed by 2 bases and V by 4 bases; bases with no gene match: 5. Germline V gives CDR1 SGHRS, CDR2 YFSETQ. The CDR3 sequence is CASSQGQYNTEAFF. Written as DNA, the CDR3 is TGCGCCAGCAGCCAGGGACAGTACAACACTGAAGCTTTCTTT.

CDR3 in DNA: TGTGCCAGCTCATTCACCGGGACTTCCACAGATACGCAGTATTTT. Amino acid sequence: CASSFTGTSTDTQYF. The rearrangement joins TRBV18 to TRBJ2-3, with TRBD2 as a possible D gene (6 bases). V was clipped by 5 bases and J by 2 bases, with 14 bases between them. CDR3 length: 15 amino acids. CDR1 is KGHSH, CDR2 LQKENI, per germline.

This rearrangement joins TRBV5-1 to TRBJ2-5, with D perhaps matching TRBD1 (6 bases). The CDR3 totals 12 residues. Trimming removed 5 bases from V and 3 bases from J, with 8 bases in between. Germline V lookup: CDR1 SGHRS, CDR2 YFSETQ. CDR3 loop: CASRRTEETQYF. CDR3 coding DNA: TGCGCCAGCAGAAGGACAGAAGAGACCCAGTACTTC.